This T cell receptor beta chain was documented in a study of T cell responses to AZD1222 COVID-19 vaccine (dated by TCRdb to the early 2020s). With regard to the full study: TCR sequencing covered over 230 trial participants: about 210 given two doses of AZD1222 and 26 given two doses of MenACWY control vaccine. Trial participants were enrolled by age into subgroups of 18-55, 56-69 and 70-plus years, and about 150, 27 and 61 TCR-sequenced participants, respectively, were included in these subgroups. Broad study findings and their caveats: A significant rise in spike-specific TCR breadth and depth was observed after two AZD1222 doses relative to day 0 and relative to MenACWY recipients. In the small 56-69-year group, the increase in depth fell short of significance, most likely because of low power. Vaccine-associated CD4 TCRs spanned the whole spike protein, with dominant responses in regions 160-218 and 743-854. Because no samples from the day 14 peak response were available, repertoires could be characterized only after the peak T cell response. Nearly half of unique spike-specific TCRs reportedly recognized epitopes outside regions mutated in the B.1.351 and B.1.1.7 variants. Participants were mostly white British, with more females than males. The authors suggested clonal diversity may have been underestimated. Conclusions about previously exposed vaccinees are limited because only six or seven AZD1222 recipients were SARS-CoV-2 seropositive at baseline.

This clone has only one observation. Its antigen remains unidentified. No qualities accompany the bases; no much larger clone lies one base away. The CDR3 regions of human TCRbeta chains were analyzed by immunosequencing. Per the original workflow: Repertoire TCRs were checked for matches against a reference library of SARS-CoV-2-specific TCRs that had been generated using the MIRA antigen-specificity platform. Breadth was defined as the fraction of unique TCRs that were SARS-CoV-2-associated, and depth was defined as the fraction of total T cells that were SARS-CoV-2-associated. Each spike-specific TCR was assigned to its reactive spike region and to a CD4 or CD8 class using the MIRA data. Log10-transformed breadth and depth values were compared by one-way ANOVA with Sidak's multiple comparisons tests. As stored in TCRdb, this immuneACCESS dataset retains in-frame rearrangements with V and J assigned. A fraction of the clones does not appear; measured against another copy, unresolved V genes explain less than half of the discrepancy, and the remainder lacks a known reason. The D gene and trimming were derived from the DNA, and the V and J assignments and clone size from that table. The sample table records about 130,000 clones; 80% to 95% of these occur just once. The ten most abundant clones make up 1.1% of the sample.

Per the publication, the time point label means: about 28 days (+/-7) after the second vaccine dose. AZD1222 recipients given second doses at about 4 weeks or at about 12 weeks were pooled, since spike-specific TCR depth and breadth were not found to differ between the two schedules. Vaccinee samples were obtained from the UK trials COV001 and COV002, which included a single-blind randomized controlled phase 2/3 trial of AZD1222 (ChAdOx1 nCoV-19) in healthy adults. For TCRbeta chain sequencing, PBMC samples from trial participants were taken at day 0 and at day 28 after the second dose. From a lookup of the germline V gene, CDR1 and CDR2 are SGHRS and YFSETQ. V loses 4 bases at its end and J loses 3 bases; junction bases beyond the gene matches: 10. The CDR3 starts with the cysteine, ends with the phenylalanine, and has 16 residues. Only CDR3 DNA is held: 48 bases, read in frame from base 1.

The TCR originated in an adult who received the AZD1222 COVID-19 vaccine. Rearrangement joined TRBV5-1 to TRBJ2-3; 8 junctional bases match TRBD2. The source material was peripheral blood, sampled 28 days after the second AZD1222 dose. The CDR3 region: CASSPHGGASTDTQYF. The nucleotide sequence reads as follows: TGCGCCAGCAGCCCACACGGGGGGGCCAGTACAGATACGCAGTATTTT.